The clone carrying this TCR beta chain was recorded once. The data originate from a study of blood T cell repertoires in COVID-19. Across the whole study: COVID-19 samples from acute and convalescent phases originated in the United States, Italy and Spain. T cells, B-cell-depleted T cells, or PBMCs provided the cDNA or gDNA that served as material.

Methods used by the authors: How many nucleated cells were present was estimated from reference gene primer amplification. Repertoires were generated with immunoSEQ multiplex PCR, while TCRdb's copy carries only in-frame clones and drops some. D and trimming were read from the DNA, whereas the V and J calls and clone size are those reported in that table. The sample lists under 75,000 clones, roughly three quarters occurring once. This TCR derives from a woman at least 80 years old with acute or convalescent COVID-19. The sample consisted of peripheral blood.

The DNA for the CDR3 is TGCGCCAGCAGCCTGACTAGCTTGGGGGACGGGGAGACCCAGTACTTC. It codes for CASSLTSLGDGETQYF. The chain couples TRBV5-1 to TRBJ2-5; 7 bases align to TRBD2. Trimming removed 4 bases from V and 5 bases from J; junction bases left unmatched: 14. Per germline, CDR1 SGHRS and CDR2 YFSETQ. The CDR3 runs to 16 residues.